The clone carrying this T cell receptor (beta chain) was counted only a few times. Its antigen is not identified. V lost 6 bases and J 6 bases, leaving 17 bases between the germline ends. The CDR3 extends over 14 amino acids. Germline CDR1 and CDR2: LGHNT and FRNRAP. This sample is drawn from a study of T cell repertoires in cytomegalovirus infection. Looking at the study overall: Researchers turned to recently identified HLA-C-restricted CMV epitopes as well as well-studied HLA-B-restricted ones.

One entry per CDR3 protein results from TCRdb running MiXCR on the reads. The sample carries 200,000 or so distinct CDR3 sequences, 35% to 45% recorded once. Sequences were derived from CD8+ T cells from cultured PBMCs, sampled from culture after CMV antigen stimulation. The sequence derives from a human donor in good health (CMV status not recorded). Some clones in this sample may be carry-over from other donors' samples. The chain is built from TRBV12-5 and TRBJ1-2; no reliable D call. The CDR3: CASGPVEAEDGYTF. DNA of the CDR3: TGTGCTAGTGGCCCCGTAGAGGCTGAGGATGGCTACACCTTC.